The 15 T cell receptor beta chains below come from one sample, sequenced in a study of long-term antiretroviral therapy in people with HIV. Assay version v3.0 of immunoSEQ was used, and it was run at survey level. TCRdb keeps only in-frame clones here, not all; method: immunoSEQ multiplex PCR. This table has 34,000 or so clones, approximately 84% appearing once. The material sequenced was unsorted PBMCs, taken 2.8 years before starting antiretroviral therapy. Every receptor here comes from a woman aged 25 to 45 with HIV.

The chain combines TRBV6-1 with TRBJ1-2, with 7 bases identical to TRBD1. The CDR3 spans 14 residues. Germline CDR1 and CDR2: MNHNS and SASEGT. V shed 4 bases and J 0 bases; nucleotides not matched to a gene: 2. The CDR3 protein is CASSGQGTNYGYTF. DNA of the CDR3: TGTGCCAGCAGTGGACAGGGAACTAACTATGGCTACACCTTC.

This clone was detected only once. V is TRBV10-2 and J is TRBJ2-3; TRBD1 might be the D (5 bases). Germline lookup yields CDR1 WSHSY and CDR2 SAAADI. The CDR3 runs to 12 residues. Trimming shortened V by 10 bases and J by 3 bases, and 11 bases separated the two germline ends. In DNA form, the CDR3 reads TGCGCCATCCGGACAATAACAGATACGCAGTATTTT. It specifies CAIRTITDTQYF.

The chain employs TRBV27 and TRBJ1-2; TRBD1 aligns across 7 bases. This CDR3 spans 15 amino acids. The V gene's germline CDR1 is MNHEY and CDR2 SMNVEV (reference sequence). The V and J ends lost 7 bases and 3 bases, in that order; junction bases with no gene match: 11. In nucleotides, the CDR3 is TGTGCCAGCACACGTTTAACAGGGGCCGACTATGGCTACACCTTC. Translating it yields CASTRLTGADYGYTF.

This chain joins TRBV15 and TRBJ2-6, with D unresolved. V lost 1 base, J lost 2 bases, and 9 bases lay in between. Germline loops: CDR1 LNHNV, CDR2 YYDKDF (reference sequence). This CDR3 is built from 16 residues. CDR3 residues: CATSRVGGAGANVLTF. DNA for the CDR3: TGTGCCACCAGCAGAGTCGGTGGAGCTGGGGCCAACGTCCTGACTTTC.

The chain combines TRBV27 with TRBJ2-7; D is unclear. Germline lookup yields CDR1 MNHEY and CDR2 SMNVEV (reference sequence). This CDR3 has 14 amino acids. With 0 bases removed from V and 1 base from J, the gap between germline ends came to 7 bases. CDR3 region: CASSLSDPSYEQYF. For the CDR3, the DNA is TGTGCCAGCAGTTTATCAGACCCTTCCTACGAGCAGTACTTC.

The V gene is TRBV15, the J gene TRBJ1-5, with 7 bases identical to TRBD1. The CDR3 length is 15 residues. CDR1 is LNHNV, CDR2 YYDKDF, per germline (reference sequence). V lost 0 bases, J lost 5 bases, and 4 bases stayed unmatched. CDR3 in DNA: TGTGCCACCAGCAGAGATCCAGGGGGTCATCAGCCCCAGCATTTT. It specifies CATSRDPGGHQPQHF.

The CDR3 here is CASSGGQGAGQPQHF. As DNA, the CDR3 is TGTGCCAGCAGCGGGGGACAGGGGGCAGGTCAGCCCCAGCATTTT. This chain uses TRBV9 with TRBJ1-5; 12 nucleotides agree with TRBD1. V trimming: 3 bases; J trimming: 6 bases; junction bases outside the gene matches: 4. This CDR3 region has 15 residues. CDR1 SGDLS and CDR2 YYNGEE come from the germline V gene.

The chain combines TRBV4-2 with TRBJ2-3; the D gene is possibly TRBD2 (5 bases). Deletions cut 1 base from V and 0 bases from J, with 11 bases between. The CDR3 has 16 residues. From germline, CDR1 is LGHNA and CDR2 YNFKEQ. CDR3 DNA: TGTGCCAGCAGCCAAGGGCCAGCGGTTAGCACAGATACGCAGTATTTT. Amino acid sequence: CASSQGPAVSTDTQYF.

The chain combines TRBV6-5 with TRBJ1-1; tentative D call: TRBD1 (5 bases). V gave up 7 bases and J gave up 7 bases, with 16 bases separating them. Germline V gene data show CDR1 as MNHEY and CDR2 as SVGAGI. The CDR3 sequence is 13 residues long. The CDR3 sequence: CASKEGRDYEAFF. The CDR3 coding sequence is TGTGCCAGCAAAGAGGGACGGGATTATGAAGCTTTCTTT.

The chain links TRBV6-5 to TRBJ1-5; 7 nucleotides match TRBD1. The CDR3 totals 15 residues. The germline V gene has CDR1 MNHEY and CDR2 SVGAGI. Trimming removed 5 bases from V and 4 bases from J; junction bases left unmatched: 8. DNA for the CDR3: TGTGCCAGCAGTCCCCGACAGGGAAGGAATCAGCCCCAGCATTTT. This codes for CASSPRQGRNQPQHF.

This rearrangement joins TRBV12-5 to TRBJ1-6; D uncertain. This CDR3 contains 18 residues. V lost 0 bases, J lost 2 bases, and 14 bases lay in between. Germline-derived CDR1 and CDR2 are LGHNT and FRNRAP. This chain's CDR3 is CASGLVRGNLAYNSPLHF. The CDR3 DNA reads TGTGCTAGTGGTTTGGTACGAGGCAATCTGGCCTATAATTCACCCCTCCACTTT.

The V and J genes are TRBV18 and TRBJ2-2, with 10 bases that match TRBD1. This CDR3 is built from 15 residues. Trimming removed 6 bases from V and 3 bases from J; junction bases left unmatched: 4. Germline CDR1 and CDR2: KGHSH and LQKENI. CDR3 sequence reads: CASSRTGGYTGELFF. DNA of the CDR3: TGTGCCAGCTCCCGGACAGGGGGATACACCGGGGAGCTGTTTTTT.

This rearrangement joins TRBV5-8 to TRBJ1-2, with D perhaps TRBD1 (6 bases). CDR3 length: 15 amino acids. CDR1 and CDR2 from the germline V gene are SGHTS and YDEGEE. V was pared by 4 bases and J by 7 bases, with 20 bases between. CDR3 DNA: TGTGCCAGCAGCGTATTCCGGGACACACCGCTTGGCTACACCTTC. Residues: CASSVFRDTPLGYTF.

This chain links TRBV2 with TRBJ2-7; D is tentatively TRBD1 or TRBD2 (6 bases each). CDR1 and CDR2 (germline): SNHLY, FYNNEI. The CDR3 loop spans 12 amino acids. Trimming took 8 bases from V and 6 from J, leaving 14 bases between them. CDR3: CASLGTGAEQYF. DNA for the CDR3: TGTGCCAGCCTTGGGACGGGGGCCGAGCAGTACTTC.

This rearrangement joins TRBV5-1 to TRBJ1-4, with D perhaps matching TRBD1 (5 bases). CDR1 is SGHRS, CDR2 YFSETQ, per germline. V dropped 6 bases and J dropped 11 bases, with 20 bases sitting between them. CDR3 length equals 14 residues. CDR3 sequence: CASKVQAAEAKLFF. As DNA, the CDR3 is TGCGCCAGCAAAGTACAGGCGGCCGAGGCTAAACTGTTTTTT.